This T cell receptor (beta chain) is drawn from a study of cytomegalovirus exposure and HLA in healthy donors (dated by TCRdb to about 2017). Looking at the study overall: In an earlier analysis of several hundred of the donors, about 260 Gb of sequence data and approximately 100 million unique TCR beta sequences from roughly 200 million T cells were reported. Of the approximately 400 genotyped donors, less than 90% were placed in the genetic ancestry cluster associated with self-reported Caucasian donors. Typing coverage varied by locus: roughly 629-640 donors for A, B, C, DRB1 and DQB1; roughly 520 for DQA1; around 610 for DPA1; 450 to 480 for DPB1. In addition to the first cohort of approximately 670 subjects, a separate validation cohort of 120 different subjects was used. Donor age, sex, ethnicity and CMV serostatus were compiled alongside the repertoire data. A later analysis re-analyzed previously published TCR beta repertoires from 550 to 700 donors and added high-resolution HLA genotyping to study TCR occurrence patterns. On average, roughly 240,000 unique TCR beta nucleotide sequences were sequenced per donor among a few hundred genotyped donors of the cohort, with roughly 20% of those sequences being non-productive. To decide whether each TCR beta V gene segment behaved as functional or pseudogenic, an earlier analysis of some 600 of the donors relied on high-throughput TCR beta sequencing. A later genetic analysis took genome-wide SNP genotypes for about three fifths of the roughly 670 donors and used that subset as a discovery cohort. The study combined high-throughput TCR immunosequencing, statistical association of individual TCRs with disease status, and machine learning to predict cytomegalovirus infection status. HLA typing covered class I and class II loci at four-digit resolution. Using immunosequencing, the study profiled T cell repertoires from about 620 subjects and related those repertoires to cytomegalovirus serostatus. Every discovery cohort repertoire had been produced on one sequencing platform. An early release that covered some 630 HLA-typed donors contained around 300 gigabases of sequencing data and 80 million or so unique TCR sequences. Several DR-DQ haplotypes were handled as single units for association and clustering because linkage in the cohort was strong. The study aimed to test whether signatures of past pathogen exposure could be identified by cataloging public T cell receptors. Rather than using new phenotypic data, the later analysis identified candidate immune exposures from TCR beta sequences and from how often those sequences occurred across donors. On the study overall, not on this receptor specifically: A further reported finding was that TCR beta sequences accurately predicted the HLA-A and HLA-B alleles for most subjects in the first cohort. According to a later analysis, parvovirus B19, influenza, CMV and Epstein-Barr virus appeared linked to several top co-occurrence clusters. In a later analysis, 15,000 to 20,000 TCR beta sequences were associated with specific HLA alleles at a false discovery rate of 0.05. The 87-base-pair reads could not distinguish some IMGT-functional V segments, including TRBV6-2 and TRBV6-3, so those segments were excluded. V-gene and J-gene trimming of TCR beta chains was associated with a missense DCLRE1C variant in a later genetic analysis, and the association was replicated in an independent cohort. Because some donors lacked HLA typing at each locus, the association tests relied only on the typed subset. A cluster of highly shared sequence variants was judged likely to represent a technical artifact of the sequencing pipeline. When HLA alleles, especially DR and DQ, strongly co-occurred, TCR associations were difficult to assign to individual alleles. In an earlier analysis of approximately 590 of the donors, most TCR beta V segments appeared in productive rearrangements about 90% or about 30% of the time, broadly matching IMGT annotations. The presence/absence analyses assumed that sequencing depth was roughly uniform across donors, and that assumption may not be true. It was suggested by the authors that the approach could potentially be generalized to other disease states and immunological phenotypes. Most TCR sequences were observed very rarely across donors, whereas some public TCRs were present in many individuals. In this cohort, only TCR beta chains were sequenced, and detectable features were limited by the absence of alpha or paired-chain data. The study gave a list of under 200 TCR beta chains associated with cytomegalovirus. In vitro tests confirmed that a few of the cytomegalovirus-associated TCR beta chains recognize cytomegalovirus antigens. Because counts were too low, some 16 rarely observed V segments, including chromosome 9 orphons, were excluded from the earlier analysis of around 590 of the donors. Compared with equally common non-associated chains, HLA-associated TCR beta chains in a later analysis were more clonally expanded and had lower generation probabilities. The only immune exposure information available for the cohort was CMV serostatus. According to a later genetic analysis, donors in an Asian-associated ancestry cluster had fewer N-insertions in productive TCRs than the roughly 670-donor mean. A later analysis found that most CMV-associated TCR beta chains appeared HLA-restricted, with HLA associations seemingly driven largely by CMV exposure. Cytomegalovirus status was reported to be diagnosed by the classifier with high specificity and sensitivity in both the original and validation cohorts. In a later analysis, TCR association rates were found to vary across HLA loci, with the most associated TCRs seen for DRB1 alleles and the fewest for HLA-C alleles. Linkage disequilibrium might explain the correlated functional status among segregating V segments, but an unknown experimental factor could not be ruled out.

The cohort comprised several hundred healthy bone marrow donors. At the time of sampling, all cohort members were nominally healthy, though unrecorded immune exposures were likely present. The donor was CMV seronegative and belonged to the group of approximately 320 seronegative cohort members. Every donor gave a peripheral blood sample, and the peripheral blood mononuclear cells from that sample were used for TCR beta sequencing. Genomic DNA was extracted from the blood cell samples with the Qiagen DNeasy Blood Extraction Kit. Reading the germline V gene gives CDR1 SGHRS and CDR2 YFSETQ. V is cut back by 4 bases and J by 2 bases, with 6 bases in the junction unmatched. Its CDR3 holds 15 amino acids, cysteine through phenylalanine. Only the CDR3 portion is preserved as DNA: 45 bases, with reading frame beginning at the first base. The library was built by means of the immunoSEQ multiplex PCR assay. A mixture of 60 forward primers for TCR Vbeta segments and 13 reverse primers for TCR Jbeta segments was used in the multiplex PCR. A multiplex PCR assay on genomic DNA amplified the CDR3 region of rearranged TCR beta genes. On the Illumina HiSeq System, the amplified TCR beta libraries were sequenced as 87-base-pair reads. For the original study's pipeline: A later analysis tallied around 87 million unique TCR beta chains across the 650 to 750 repertoires, and about 12 million of those chains were shared by two or more donors. A nearest-neighbor algorithm error-corrected the raw reads and collapsed the reads into unique sequences, merging closely related sequences to remove PCR and sequencing errors. Alignment of CDR3 sequences to IMGT reference sequences was used to assign V, D and J gene segments. For a sequence to be retained, a match of at least six nucleotides was required to both a V gene segment and a J gene segment. Rearrangements were classified as productive when the CDR3 lacked stop codons and remained in frame with V and J, and all other rearrangements were classified as non-productive. Following IMGT convention, CDR3 was defined as the stretch from the second conserved V-encoded cysteine to the conserved J-encoded phenylalanine. Sequences without an unambiguous match to a single V gene segment were excluded from the earlier analysis of 587 of the donors. In an earlier analysis of 587 of the donors, a V segment was called functional when productive rearrangements were above 56.7%, and segregating when the standard deviation between donors exceeded 5%. A statistical classification framework was built for diagnosing cytomegalovirus status from the catalog of TCR beta chain sequences. A later analysis assigned V and J genes by comparing TCR nucleotide sequences with IMGT/GENE-DB human TR gene sequences. Using the TCRdist pipeline, a later analysis assigned CDR3 sequences along with most-parsimonious VDJ recombination scenarios. A later analysis defined each TCR beta chain by its CDR3 amino acid sequence plus V-gene family, and excluded reads lacking a unique V-gene family. To address suspected cross-contamination and a sequencing artifact, a later analysis removed roughly 580 highly shared, low-generation-probability nucleotide sequences. For each public chain, a later analysis derived a clonal expansion index from normalized ranks of inferred template counts within each repertoire. In a later analysis, generation probabilities were computed with a VDJ recombination model fitted to out-of-frame rearrangements, and the resulting probabilities were checked against IGoR. A later analysis scored TCR-TCR, TCR-HLA and TCR-CMV co-occurrence with hypergeometric tests, applying a repertoire-size bias correction to TCR pairs. To estimate false discovery rates, a later analysis permuted the HLA or CMV assignments 20 times. In a later analysis, co-occurring TCRs were grouped using DBSCAN, with TCRdist sequence similarity added in when clustering inside HLA-allele-positive subsets. Repertoires with fewer than 30,000 or more than 120,000 public chains, plus five repertoires with anomalous nucleotide sharing, were excluded from co-occurrence clustering. TCRdb limited this immuneACCESS table to in-frame rearrangements with V and J called. A share of clones is missing; checked studies link under half to unresolved V genes, and the rest is unexplained. V and J calls and clone size are given by that table; D and trimming were obtained from the DNA. The sample records under 200,000 clones, more than 65% of which are singletons. Roughly 1.5% of the sample is in the top ten clones.

With regard to this clone: Its target antigen remains unknown. No qualities accompany the bases; no much larger clone lies one base away.

This sequence originates from a male donor in good health and CMV-seronegative. The sequenced sample was PBMCs. The chain uses TRBV5-1 and TRBJ1-3; 7 central bases correspond to TRBD1. The DNA sequence reads TGCGCCAGCAGCCTTCCGGGACAGACTGGAAACACCATATATTTT. It is translated as CASSLPGQTGNTIYF.